A selection of T cell receptor beta chains follows, all from one sample in a study of cytotoxic CD8 clonotypes in ibrutinib-treated CLL. Measured with immunoSEQ multiplex PCR; TCRdb has only the in-frame clones, and not every one. The sample lists some 19,000 clones; 81% were seen once. The material sequenced was PBMCs, taken before ibrutinib treatment. The receptors originated from a human donor with chronic lymphocytic leukemia. Each CDR3 is given with its conserved first and last residue. The D gene is left open where the match is weak. The size of a clone is reported for some rows only, either as once, few or many, or as a class for expanded clones.

NA NA TRBJ2-2 TRBV5-5 CASSLFDYSGELFF TGTGCCAGCAGCTTGTTTGACTACTCCGGGGAGCTGTTTTTT
NA NA TRBJ2-3 TRBV13 CASSLGGRDTQYF TGTGCCAGCAGCTTAGGCGGACGAGATACGCAGTATTTT
NA NA TRBJ2-1 TRBV7-9 CASSLGLATYNEQFF TGTGCCAGCAGCTTAGGGCTAGCCACCTACAATGAGCAGTTCTTC
NA NA TRBJ2-1 TRBV18 CASSPTQGMDEQFF TGTGCCAGCTCACCGACACAGGGCATGGATGAGCAGTTCTTC
NA NA TRBJ2-5 TRBV11-2 CASSLDWEETQYF TGTGCCAGCAGCTTAGATTGGGAAGAGACCCAGTACTTC
NA TRBD2 TRBJ2-2 TRBV7-8 CASSLASGANTGELFF TGTGCCAGCAGCTTAGCTAGCGGGGCGAACACCGGGGAGCTGTTTTTT
NA NA TRBJ2-5 TRBV10-3 CAINNPGIGETQYF TGTGCCATCAATAACCCGGGAATTGGGGAGACCCAGTACTTC
once TRBD1 TRBJ1-4 TRBV7-2 CASSRDRAVTNEKLFF TGTGCCAGCAGCCGGGACAGGGCGGTAACTAATGAAAAACTGTTTTTT
once TRBD2 TRBJ2-5 TRBV10-1 CASSESSGGIQETQYF TGCGCCAGCAGTGAGTCTAGCGGGGGGATCCAAGAGACCCAGTACTTC
NA TRBD1 TRBJ1-1 TRBV4-3 CASSQIQGDTEAFF TGCGCCAGCAGCCAGATCCAGGGGGACACTGAAGCTTTCTTT
NA TRBD1 TRBJ1-5 TRBV7-3 CASSLFGTGLNQPQHF TGTGCCAGCAGCTTATTCGGGACAGGGTTGAATCAGCCCCAGCATTTT
NA NA TRBJ1-2 TRBV19 CASSKHNYGYTF TGTGCCAGTAGTAAGCATAACTATGGCTACACCTTC
NA NA TRBJ1-3 TRBV19 CASSIGDSGNTIYF TGTGCCAGTAGTATTGGGGACTCTGGAAACACCATATATTTT
NA NA TRBJ2-7 TRBV19 CASSIDGPGPDEQYF TGTGCCAGTAGTATAGACGGGCCAGGGCCGGACGAGCAGTACTTC
NA NA TRBJ2-5 TRBV10-2 CATGQTQYF TGCGCCACCGGCCAGACCCAGTACTTC
few NA TRBJ1-4 TRBV15 CATSRVPDVRESEF TGTGCCACCAGCAGAGTGCCCGACGTACGGGAGAGCGAGTTT
few NA TRBJ2-5 TRBV19 CASSGGLETQYF TGTGCCAGTTCAGGGGGGCTAGAGACCCAGTACTTC
NA NA TRBJ2-3 TRBV6-1 CASSEQHSTDTQYF TGTGCCAGCAGTGAACAGCATTCCACAGATACGCAGTATTTT
NA NA TRBJ2-5 TRBV9 CASSVASWGPSATQYF TGTGCCAGCAGCGTAGCCTCGTGGGGTCCGTCGGCGACCCAGTACTTC
NA NA TRBJ2-5 TRBV4-3 CASSQGVSHGETQYF TGCGCCAGCAGCCAAGGCGTCAGCCACGGGGAGACCCAGTACTTC
NA NA TRBJ2-1 TRBV21-1 CASSKGLNGGSYNEQFF TGTGCCAGCAGCAAAGGGTTGAACGGGGGCTCCTACAATGAGCAGTTCTTC
few NA TRBJ1-5 TRBV7-6 CASSLGTYQPQHF TGTGCCAGCAGCTTAGGGACCTACCAGCCCCAGCATTTT
NA NA TRBJ1-5 TRBV18 CASSPPGGGAVSNQPQHF TGTGCCAGCTCACCCCCCGGGGGGGGCGCAGTCAGCAATCAGCCCCAGCATTTT
NA NA TRBJ2-7 TRBV7-6 CASSSRDGPYEQYF TGTGCCAGCAGCTCCCGGGACGGACCCTACGAGCAGTACTTC
NA NA TRBJ1-2 TRBV9 CASSVGGRAIYGYTF TGTGCCAGCAGCGTAGGTGGCAGAGCCATCTATGGCTACACCTTC
NA NA TRBJ1-6 TRBV15 CATSRSSTGYDSPLHF TGTGCCACCAGCAGATCGTCTACAGGGTACGATTCACCCCTCCACTTT
once NA TRBJ2-1 TRBV11-3 CASSLGGVRGDEQFF TGTGCCAGCAGCTTAGGTGGAGTCAGGGGGGATGAGCAGTTCTTC
NA TRBD1 TRBJ2-7 TRBV19 CASSGGQGRDEQYF TGTGCCAGTAGTGGGGGACAGGGCCGGGACGAGCAGTACTTC
NA TRBD1 TRBJ1-1 TRBV6-5 CASKDRVWAEAFF TGTGCCAGCAAGGACAGGGTCTGGGCTGAAGCTTTCTTT
NA NA TRBJ2-3 TRBV5-1 CASSPNPYTDTQYF TGCGCCAGCAGCCCTAATCCTTACACAGATACGCAGTATTTT
NA NA TRBJ1-1 TRBV27 CASSFRQANTEAFF TGTGCCAGCAGTTTTCGACAGGCGAACACTGAAGCTTTCTTT
NA NA TRBJ2-5 TRBV6-5 CASSYTTASLETQYF TGTGCCAGCAGTTACACGACAGCCTCCCTGGAGACCCAGTACTTC
NA TRBD1 TRBJ1-6 TRBV9 CASQGQDNSPLHF TGTGCCAGCCAGGGACAGGATAATTCACCCCTCCACTTT
NA TRBD1 TRBJ2-7 TRBV10-2 CASSEGGQGARTEQYF TGCGCCAGCAGTGAAGGAGGACAGGGGGCGAGGACAGAGCAGTACTTC
NA TRBD2 TRBJ2-2 TRBV25-1 CASMGRVDTGELFF TGTGCCAGCATGGGGAGGGTGGACACCGGGGAGCTGTTTTTT
once TRBD2 TRBJ2-1 TRBV5-1 CASSLAVADLLGGSYNEQFF TGCGCCAGCAGCTTGGCCGTTGCCGATTTGTTGGGGGGGTCCTACAATGAGCAGTTCTTC
NA NA TRBJ2-7 TRBV6-1 CASSEPAAYEQYF TGTGCCAGCAGTGAACCCGCAGCCTACGAGCAGTACTTC
NA TRBD2 TRBJ2-7 TRBV7-8 CASLRGEGYEQYF TGTGCCTCTCTCCGGGGGGAAGGCTACGAGCAGTACTTC
once NA TRBJ1-2 TRBV7-8 CASSLWGESGYTF TGTGCCAGCAGCTTATGGGGGGAGAGTGGCTACACCTTC
NA NA TRBJ2-7 TRBV10-1 CASSPRSNPSYEQYF TGCGCCAGCAGTCCTCGATCTAACCCGTCCTACGAGCAGTACTTC
few TRBD1 TRBJ1-4 TRBV5-1 CASSSSDRGREKLFF TGCGCCAGCAGCTCCTCGGACAGGGGGCGTGAAAAACTGTTTTTT
NA NA TRBJ2-2 TRBV5-4 CASSQSGAGTGELFF TGTGCCAGCAGCCAATCGGGGGCGGGAACCGGGGAGCTGTTTTTT
NA TRBD1 TRBJ2-3 TRBV7-9 CASSSGTGTDTQYF TGTGCCAGCAGCTCCGGGACAGGGACAGATACGCAGTATTTT
medium-sized NA TRBJ2-6 TRBV7-2 CASRFTGANVLTF TGTGCCAGCAGATTTACTGGGGCCAACGTCCTGACTTTC
NA TRBD1 TRBJ2-6 TRBV2 CASTGQGPGANVLTF TGTGCCAGCACTGGACAGGGTCCCGGGGCCAACGTCCTGACTTTC
NA NA TRBJ2-7 TRBV7-9 CASSPWGLSHEQYF TGTGCCAGCAGCCCCTGGGGTTTGAGCCACGAGCAGTACTTC
NA TRBD2 TRBJ2-3 TRBV5-4 CASSSGLVGDTQYF TGTGCCAGCAGCTCCGGACTAGTGGGAGATACGCAGTATTTT
once NA TRBJ1-5 TRBV27 CASSFYDQPQHF TGTGCCAGCAGTTTTTATGATCAGCCCCAGCATTTT
NA NA TRBJ2-1 TRBV11-2 CASSLVRGRYNEQFF TGTGCCAGCAGCTTAGTAAGGGGAAGGTACAATGAGCAGTTCTTC
NA TRBD2 TRBJ2-6 TRBV10-3 CAIRRSGGRSSGANVLTF TGTGCCATCAGGCGCTCGGGGGGACGGAGCTCTGGGGCCAACGTCCTGACTTTC